This entry is about one T cell receptor (beta chain). Under the authors' procedure: Cell counts per sample came from amplifying reference gene primers. Only in-frame clones appear in the TCRdb table, and some are missing; sequencing was by immunoSEQ multiplex PCR. The DNA was the basis for D and trimming; V, J and clone size are from that table. The table records approximately 68,000 clones, 82% of them present only once. The data were obtained in a study of blood T cell repertoires in COVID-19. Turning to the study itself: Samples came from the United States, Italy and Spain, spanning acute and convalescent COVID-19. Sample material is recorded as cDNA or gDNA derived from T cells, B-cell-depleted T cells, or PBMCs.

The CDR3 is made up of 14 amino acids. Germline-derived CDR1 and CDR2 are LGHDT and YNNKEL (reference sequence). Losses at the gene ends were 6 bases for V and 5 bases for J; bases not matched to a gene: 5. Sequences were obtained from peripheral blood. The TCR sequence derives from a human donor in a cohort sampled during active COVID-19. This rearrangement joins TRBV3-1 (or the pseudogene TRBV3-2) to TRBJ2-3; 10 bases agree with TRBD2. Here the CDR3 DNA reads TGTGCCAGCAGACGTAGCGGGGGGATAGATACGCAGTATTTT. Protein product: CASRRSGGIDTQYF.